Listed below are T cell receptor beta chains from one sample, sequenced in a study of shared clonotypes between healthy human individuals. The table came from immunoSEQ multiplex PCR; TCRdb's copy has only in-frame clones and leaves some out. The data hold under 1 million clones, with 96% observed a single time. What was sequenced was naive CD8+ T cells sorted from blood. The origin of the receptors is a man between 25 and 39 years old in good health. Both conserved end residues are part of each CDR3. The D gene is left open where the match is weak. The listing skips clone size in some rows; elsewhere it reads once, few, many or a size class.

CDR3 DNA,CDR3 protein,V gene,clone size,CDR3 length,J gene,D gene
TGCAGCGTTGATCGGTCGAACACCGGGGAGCTGTTTTTT,CSVDRSNTGELFF,TRBV29-1,.,13,TRBJ2-2,.
TGTGCCAGCAGCTTAGAATTCGGGGACAGTATAACCTACGAGCAGTACTTC,CASSLEFGDSITYEQYF,TRBV7-9,.,17,TRBJ2-7,TRBD1
TGTGCCACCAGCAGGATCCCGGGACTAGCGGGATCAGATACGCAGTATTTT,CATSRIPGLAGSDTQYF,TRBV15,.,17,TRBJ2-3,TRBD2
TGTGCCACTAGCGTAGGTTCCTACGAGCAGTACTTC,CATSVGSYEQYF,TRBV11-2,.,12,TRBJ2-7,.
TGTGCCACCGCGGGGCGGGAGCTGTTTTTT,CATAGRELFF,TRBV2,.,10,TRBJ2-2,.
TGTGCCAGCAGTTATGGACTAGCGGGAGAGGAGACCCAGTACTTC,CASSYGLAGEETQYF,TRBV6-5,.,15,TRBJ2-5,TRBD2
TGTGCCAGCAGCGAAACAGGGGTAGCCTACGAGCAGTACTTC,CASSETGVAYEQYF,TRBV7-6,.,14,TRBJ2-7,TRBD1
TGTGCCAGCACCCCCCGGGGGATATACTCCTACGAGCAGTACTTC,CASTPRGIYSYEQYF,TRBV6-5,.,15,TRBJ2-7,.
TGTGCCAGCAGTTTGCACAGGGACTCCTACGAGCAGTACTTC,CASSLHRDSYEQYF,TRBV28,once,14,TRBJ2-7,.
TGTGCCACCAGCGCTAGCGGGAGGGTGTACGAGCAGTACTTC,CATSASGRVYEQYF,TRBV15,.,14,TRBJ2-7,TRBD2
TGCAGCGCCCCCCTGGGGTCCGGGAACACTGAAGCTTTCTTT,CSAPLGSGNTEAFF,TRBV29-1,.,14,TRBJ1-1,.
TGTGCCAGCAGCTCCCGGACTAGCGGGCTTTACGAGCAGTACTTC,CASSSRTSGLYEQYF,TRBV5-4,.,15,TRBJ2-7,TRBD2
TGTGCCAGCAGTTTACGCGGGAGTAGCTCCTACGAGCAGTACTTC,CASSLRGSSSYEQYF,TRBV27,.,15,TRBJ2-7,TRBD2
TGTGCCAGCAGCCCCCGGGACAGGGGTTACGAGCAGTACTTC,CASSPRDRGYEQYF,TRBV9,.,14,TRBJ2-7,TRBD1
TGTGCCAGCAGCTTGGCCCCTCTAGCGATCCCGCGGGATGAGCAGTTCTTC,CASSLAPLAIPRDEQFF,TRBV11-2,.,17,TRBJ2-1,.
TGCGCCAGCAGCAACAGGGGCGCGTACGAGCAGTACTTC,CASSNRGAYEQYF,TRBV5-1,.,13,TRBJ2-7,TRBD1
TGTGCCAGCAGCTTAAACGCGGGAGGGCCAAACAATGAGCAGTTCTTC,CASSLNAGGPNNEQFF,TRBV7-3,.,16,TRBJ2-1,TRBD2
TGCGCCAGCAGCCAAGGAGATCGAGGGGATGAGGGCGGGGAGCTGTTTTTT,CASSQGDRGDEGGELFF,TRBV4-1,.,17,TRBJ2-2,.
TGTGCCAGCAGGCAGACTAGGAGGGAGCAGTTCTTC,CASRQTRREQFF,TRBV28,.,12,TRBJ2-1,.
TGTGCCAGCAGCTTAGTGGGGACAGGGGCTCCTGATGAGCAGTTCTTC,CASSLVGTGAPDEQFF,TRBV7-2,.,16,TRBJ2-1,TRBD1
TGTGCCTGGATGGAAAAACGGACGCTAGCCGAAGCTTTCTTT,CAWMEKRTLAEAFF,TRBV30,.,14,TRBJ1-1,.
TGTGCCAGCAGCCCTCGTTTAGCGGAATGGAGCTCCTACAATGAGCAGTTCTTC,CASSPRLAEWSSYNEQFF,TRBV11-1,.,18,TRBJ2-1,.
TGTGCCAGCAGTAGGACTAGCAGTTCCTACGAGCAGTACTTC,CASSRTSSSYEQYF,TRBV6-4,.,14,TRBJ2-7,TRBD2
TGTGCCAGCAGCGATGGGGACAGGGATACGCAGTATTTT,CASSDGDRDTQYF,TRBV9,.,13,TRBJ2-3,TRBD1
TGTGCCAGCAGCTCACCTCAATCGAGGGAGGAGCAGTACTTC,CASSSPQSREEQYF,TRBV7-2,.,14,TRBJ2-7,.
TGTGCCATCAGTGAGCGAGCTTACGAGCAGTACTTC,CAISERAYEQYF,TRBV10-3,.,12,TRBJ2-7,.
TGTGCCAGCAGCTTGGGGCAGGCGAGCTCCTACGAGCAGTACTTC,CASSLGQASSYEQYF,TRBV5-5,few,15,TRBJ2-7,.
TGCGCCAGCAGCTTGGAGAACATGGCCTACGAGCAGTACTTC,CASSLENMAYEQYF,TRBV5-1,.,14,TRBJ2-7,.
TGTGCCAGCAGTTCGCCAACAGGGAGCTCCTACAATGAGCAGTTCTTC,CASSSPTGSSYNEQFF,TRBV27,.,16,TRBJ2-1,.
TGTGCCAGCAGCTTATTAACAGGGGGAGAAAATGAGCAGTTCTTC,CASSLLTGGENEQFF,TRBV7-6,.,15,TRBJ2-1,TRBD1
TGTGCCAGCACCTCCCGATGGGACAATGAGCAGTTCTTC,CASTSRWDNEQFF,TRBV9,.,13,TRBJ2-1,.
TGTGCCAGCAGCCAACAGGACGAAGTGGGCAATGAGCAGTTCTTC,CASSQQDEVGNEQFF,TRBV5-4,.,15,TRBJ2-1,.
TGTGCCAGCAGCCTCAAAGAACGGCCGGAAGAGCAGTACTTC,CASSLKERPEEQYF,TRBV7-2,.,14,TRBJ2-7,.
TGTGCCAGCAGTCTCCACCGGGACGGAGAATACTATGGCTACACCTTC,CASSLHRDGEYYGYTF,TRBV28,.,16,TRBJ1-2,.
TGTGCCAGCAGTTTAAATGACAATGAGCAGTTCTTC,CASSLNDNEQFF,TRBV27,.,12,TRBJ2-1,.
TGTGCCAGCAGCCAAGATTACAGCATGGAGACCCAGTACTTC,CASSQDYSMETQYF,TRBV4-2,.,14,TRBJ2-5,.
TGTGCCAGCAGTGGGAACGAACCCTATGGCTACACCTTC,CASSGNEPYGYTF,TRBV2,.,13,TRBJ1-2,.
TGTGCCAGCAGGTCGAGATTTATCTATGGCTACACCTTC,CASRSRFIYGYTF,TRBV6-5,.,13,TRBJ1-2,.
TGTGCCAGCAGGTACCGGGACACTAGCACAGATACGCAGTATTTT,CASRYRDTSTDTQYF,TRBV6-6,.,15,TRBJ2-3,.
TGTGCCAGCAGCGCCACGACAGGGGCAACAGATACGCAGTATTTT,CASSATTGATDTQYF,TRBV6-1,.,15,TRBJ2-3,TRBD1
TGTGCCAGCAGCGTCGGTGGGGACACTGAAGCTTTCTTT,CASSVGGDTEAFF,TRBV9,.,13,TRBJ1-1,.
TGTGCCAGCAGCTTAGGGGCTAGCGGTTCCTACGAGCAGTACTTC,CASSLGASGSYEQYF,TRBV7-6,.,15,TRBJ2-7,TRBD2